Following are 21 T cell receptor beta chains from one sample sequenced in a study of Graves' ophthalmopathy and Graves' hyperthyroidism. CDR3 regions of TCR beta were amplified from RNA transcripts. HTBI-primed first-round RT-PCR preceded second-round multiplex PCR. TCRdb redid the calling of the multiplex PCR reads with MiXCR, one entry per CDR3 protein. The top ten hold about 4% of the sample, which has 580,000 or so distinct CDR3 sequences, roughly 39% seen once. The specimen sequenced was peripheral blood or thyroid tissue (not recorded which). The receptors were sampled from an adult man with Graves' hyperthyroidism.

A word on this clonotype: This may arise from a read error, as a much more abundant clone is one base away. J is TRBJ1-2 and V is TRBV5-1; D is perhaps TRBD1 (6 bases). Deletions cut 0 bases from V and 8 bases from J, with 14 bases between. The germline V gene has CDR1 SGHRS and CDR2 YFSETQ. CDR3 length: 14 residues. CDR3 coding DNA: TGCGCCAGCAGCTTGGAGGCAGGGGTCGGCGGCTACACCTTC. Translation: CASSLEAGVGGYTF.

The sample holds many counts of this clonotype. The chain joins TRBV5-1 to TRBJ1-1; perhaps TRBD1 as D (6 bases). The CDR3 is made up of 14 amino acids. V was cut by 4 bases and J by 9 bases, with 19 bases left in between. CDR1 is SGHRS, CDR2 YFSETQ, per germline. The CDR3 spells CASSPAGTPIQAFF. The CDR3, as DNA: TGCGCCAGCAGCCCAGCCGGGACACCGATCCAAGCTTTCTTT.

Ten or more counts support this clonotype. This chain uses TRBV7-9 with TRBJ1-2; D unclear. CDR1 is SEHNR and CDR2 is FQNEAQ in the germline V gene (reference sequence). The V and J ends lost 1 base and 7 bases respectively, with 7 bases between them. The CDR3 consists of 12 residues. CDR3 DNA: TGTGCCAGCAGCTTAGGACACTCTGGCTACACCTTC. Translated: CASSLGHSGYTF.

J is TRBJ2-1 and V is TRBV15, with D possibly being TRBD2 (6 bases). Germline assignment: CDR1 LNHNV and CDR2 YYDKDF (reference sequence). The CDR3 contains 17 residues. V was shortened by 2 bases and J by 0 bases, with 14 bases between the two germline ends. This CDR3 reads CATSRLGGTSSYNEQFF. The CDR3 bases are TGTGCCACCAGCAGACTTGGCGGGACGAGCTCCTACAATGAGCAGTTCTTC.

This clonotype has ten or more counts. The rearrangement uses TRBV7-8 and TRBJ2-5; TRBD2 aligns across 9 bases. Trimming cost V 3 bases and J 1 base; bases outside gene matches: 12. CDR3 length: 18 amino acids. From germline, CDR1 is SGHVS and CDR2 FQNEAQ. CDR3 protein: CASSFRASGVLGQETQYF. The CDR3 DNA reads TGTGCCAGCAGCTTTAGGGCTAGCGGGGTTTTAGGCCAAGAGACCCAGTACTTC.

This clonotype was seen a few times. The chain joins TRBV4-1 to TRBJ2-7; TRBD1 aligns across 9 bases. The CDR3 runs to 15 residues. Germline V gene data show CDR1 as MGHRA and CDR2 as YSYEKL. V lost 1 base, J lost 4 bases, and 5 bases stayed unmatched. In DNA, the CDR3 is TGCGCCAGCAGCCAAGTCCTGGACAGGGGATACGAGCAGTACTTC. Translation gives CASSQVLDRGYEQYF.

V usage is TRBV7-9 and J usage is TRBJ1-5; D gene ambiguous. Germline CDR1 reads SEHNR; CDR2 reads FQNEAQ (reference sequence). Trimming shortened V by 6 bases and J by 11 bases, and 5 bases separated the two germline ends. The CDR3 is 9 amino acids. The CDR3 nucleotides are TGTGCCAGCAGTTACTCCCAGCATTTT. This encodes CASSYSQHF.

At least ten counts were recorded for this clonotype. The rearrangement links TRBV7-8 to TRBJ1-2; 9 bases match TRBD1. V lost 4 bases and J lost 7; bases outside the gene matches: 7. Germline V gives CDR1 SGHVS, CDR2 FQNEAQ. This CDR3 has 14 amino acids. The CDR3 DNA reads as TGTGCCAGCAGCTGGCGCTGGGGACAGGGTGGCTACACCTTC. Translation gives CASSWRWGQGGYTF.

This chain links TRBV29-1 with TRBJ2-5; D call uncertain. There are 13 residues in the CDR3. Germline V gene lookup returns CDR1 SQVTM and CDR2 ANQGSEA. Between the trimmed V and J ends, which lost 3 bases and 2 bases, there was a span of 10 bases. CDR3 sequence: CSVDRNQQETQYF. The CDR3 DNA follows: TGCAGCGTTGACAGGAATCAACAAGAGACCCAGTACTTC.

The chain has TRBV6-1 and TRBJ1-2; D may be TRBD1 (5 bases). This CDR3 spans 14 amino acids. With 5 bases removed from V and 4 bases from J, the gap between germline ends came to 14 bases. Germline values: CDR1 MNHNS, CDR2 SASEGT. CDR3 residues: CASSYTGTGYGYTF. DNA of the CDR3: TGTGCCAGCAGTTATACAGGCACCGGCTATGGCTACACCTTC.

This clonotype was found many times. This chain joins TRBV7-9 and TRBJ2-5; weak D call: TRBD2 (6 bases). This CDR3 has 15 residues. The germline V gene has CDR1 SEHNR and CDR2 FQNEAQ (reference sequence). V lost 1 base, J lost 3 bases, and 12 bases lay in between. CDR3: CASSLGSPGEETQYF. CDR3 bases: TGTGCCAGCAGCTTAGGATCGCCGGGGGAAGAGACCCAGTACTTC.

V is TRBV7-6 and J is TRBJ1-1; maybe TRBD1 (5 bases). Germline V gene sequence: CDR1 SGHVS, CDR2 FNYEAQ. The CDR3 is 18 residues long. Trimming took 2 bases from V and 4 from J, leaving 23 bases between them. CDR3 coding DNA: TGTGCCAGCAGCTTACCCACGTCATGGGTAGCGGGGGGCACTGAAGCTTTCTTT. Its translation is CASSLPTSWVAGGTEAFF.

This clonotype was counted many times. The chain carries TRBV5-5 and TRBJ1-5; D ambiguous. The CDR3 covers 15 residues. Germline V gene sequence: CDR1 SGHKS, CDR2 YYEKEE (reference sequence). The V gene lost 1 base and the J gene lost 4 bases, with 12 bases spanning the gap. The DNA for the CDR3 is TGTGCCAGCAGCTTGCAAGGGTTCAGAAATCAGCCCCAGCATTTT. Translation: CASSLQGFRNQPQHF.

For this clonotype: This could be a read error, since a much larger clone is one nucleotide away. The V gene is TRBV6-5, the J gene TRBJ1-1; D uncertain. There are 13 residues in the CDR3. Germline assignment: CDR1 MNHEY and CDR2 SVGAGI. CDR3 nucleotides: TGTGTCAGCAGAAGGCGAGAGGGAACTGAAGCTTTCTTT. As protein: CVSRRREGTEAFF.

This sequence joins TRBV10-3 and TRBJ2-7, with D unresolved. The ends were cut back, 10 bases at V and 3 bases at J, with 13 bases in the middle. CDR1 is ENHRY, CDR2 SYGVKD, per germline. The CDR3 covers 12 residues. This CDR3 is CASTTNVYEQYF. The CDR3 DNA reads TGTGCCAGCACTACAAACGTCTACGAGCAGTACTTC.

There are a few counts of this clonotype. The CDR3 DNA reads as TGTGCCTGGAGTGGGACCGGGACAGGGTCTTACGAGCAGTACTTC. As protein: CAWSGTGTGSYEQYF. This chain uses TRBV30 with TRBJ2-7; 9 bases agree with TRBD1. Unmatched junction bases numbered 8, after V lost 1 base and J lost 4 bases. The germline V gene encodes CDR1 GTSNPN and CDR2 SVGIG (reference sequence). This CDR3 spans 15 amino acids.

As regards this clonotype: A much larger clone differs by one base, so this may be a read error. This rearrangement joins TRBV20-1 to TRBJ1-6; 8 bases line up with TRBD1. CDR3 size: 14 residues. Germline CDR1 and CDR2: DFQATT and SNEGSKA (reference sequence). The trim removed 0 bases at V and 13 bases at J, leaving 8 bases unmatched. Here the CDR3 reads CSAREDRATTPLHF. CDR3 nucleotides: TGCAGTGCTAGAGAGGACAGGGCTACGACCCCCCTCCACTTT.

The table lists this clonotype with many counts. The chain has TRBV4-1 and TRBJ1-5, with 8 positions matching TRBD1. The J segment lost 6 bases and the V segment lost 4 bases, leaving 5 bases of the junction unmatched. Germline V gives CDR1 MGHRA, CDR2 YSYEKL. CDR3 length: 14 residues. CDR3 residues: CASSLDRGGQPQHF. In nucleotides, the CDR3 is TGCGCCAGCAGCCTAGACAGGGGCGGTCAGCCCCAGCATTTT.

J is TRBJ2-3 and V is TRBV5-1; D remains unclear. This CDR3 spans 12 amino acids. Trimming cost V 5 bases and J 1 base, with 5 bases left between them. CDR1 and CDR2 (germline): SGHRS, YFSETQ. The CDR3 bases are TGCGCCAGCAGGGCCGGCACAGATACGCAGTATTTT. As protein: CASRAGTDTQYF.

The chain links TRBV29-1 to TRBJ1-1, with a possible D match to TRBD1 (6 bases). V lost 3 bases and J 2 bases, leaving 13 bases between the germline ends. The V gene's germline CDR1 is SQVTM and CDR2 ANQGSEA. The CDR3 is 14 residues long. CDR3 amino acids: CSVEGRGDNTEAFF. The CDR3 DNA reads as TGCAGCGTTGAGGGCAGGGGCGATAACACTGAAGCTTTCTTT.

The chain employs TRBV10-3 and TRBJ1-6, with D maybe TRBD1 (6 bases). V gave up 11 bases and J gave up 5 bases, with 22 bases separating them. The CDR3 runs 16 residues. Germline loops: CDR1 ENHRY, CDR2 SYGVKD. In nucleotides, the CDR3 is TGTGCCTCCTTAGGGGAACAGGGAGAGAATAATTCACCCCTCCACTTT. Translating gives CASLGEQGENNSPLHF.